These 21 T cell receptor beta chains originate from one sample sequenced in a study of cytomegalovirus exposure and HLA in healthy donors. The PCR made use of 60 Vbeta and 13 Jbeta primers. Profiled with immunoSEQ multiplex PCR; TCRdb holds only in-frame clones, not every one. The sample holds about 98,000 clones, less than 70% seen once. The sequencing sample was made of PBMCs. These receptors all stem from a female donor in good health and CMV-seronegative.

This chain joins TRBV29-1 and TRBJ1-1; no definite D call. The CDR3 totals 11 residues. Germline V lookup: CDR1 SQVTM, CDR2 ANQGSEA. Trimming shortened V by 7 bases and J by 8 bases, and 14 bases separated the two germline ends. CDR3 sequence reads: CSARGGPEAFF. The DNA for the CDR3 is TGCAGCGCCCGAGGAGGTCCCGAAGCTTTCTTT.

About this clone: Mismatch with germline at one junction end may stem from a read error. This chain links TRBV4-1 with TRBJ2-1, with D possibly being TRBD2 (6 bases). This CDR3 is 17 amino acids long. Per germline, CDR1 MGHRA and CDR2 YSYEKL. The CDR3 region is CDSSQAPTGEAGNEQFF. CDR3 nucleotides: TGCGACAGCAGCCAAGCGCCGACGGGGGAGGCGGGCAATGAGCAGTTCTTC.

The chain's CDR3 is CASSQDPPANLAKNIQYF. The CDR3 DNA follows: TGTGCCAGCAGCCAAGATCCGCCTGCGAATCTAGCCAAAAACATTCAGTACTTC. The V gene is TRBV4-2, the J gene TRBJ2-4; D not certain. The V gene lost 0 bases and the J gene lost 0 bases, with 15 bases spanning the gap. The CDR3 is made up of 18 amino acids. From germline, CDR1 is LGHNA and CDR2 YNFKEQ.

This chain joins TRBV5-4 and TRBJ2-5; 12 bases map to TRBD2. V trimming: 1 base; J trimming: 3 bases; junction bases outside the gene matches: 1. The germline V gene has CDR1 SGHNT and CDR2 YYREEE (reference sequence). This CDR3 comprises 15 residues. The CDR3 spells CASSLRLAGEETQYF. Here the CDR3 DNA reads TGTGCCAGCAGCTTGAGACTAGCGGGGGAAGAGACCCAGTACTTC.

The chain recombines TRBV19 with TRBJ1-1; maybe TRBD1 (5 bases). The CDR3 has 13 amino acids. V lost 7 bases to trimming and J lost 6 bases, with 15 bases between them. CDR1 and CDR2 from the germline V gene are LNHDA and SQIVND (reference sequence). CDR3 amino acids: CASTLGGTPEAFF. Here the CDR3 DNA reads TGTGCCAGTACCCTTGGGGGGACCCCTGAAGCTTTCTTT. Together with reference TRBV19 and TRBJ1-1, the CDR3 gives the full variable domain: DGGITQSPKYLFRKEGQNVTLSCEQNLNHDAMYWYRQDPGQGLRLIYYSQIVNDFQKGDIAEGYSVSREKKESFPLTVTSAQKNPTAFYLCASTLGGTPEAFFGQGTRLTVV.

The J gene is TRBJ2-7, the V gene TRBV12-2; TRBD2 is the table's D call and was not checked against the DNA. TRBV12-2 is flagged as a pseudogene. This CDR3 is 16 amino acids long. The CDR3 DNA is TGTGCAAGTCGCCCTCAAGGTAGGGAGAGCTCCTACGAGCAGTACTTC. Protein: CASRPQGRESSYEQYF.

This chain connects TRBV9 to TRBJ1-6; D is unclear. Germline CDR1 is SGDLS and CDR2 is YYNGEE. V was shortened by 2 bases and J by 7 bases, with 16 bases between the two germline ends. The CDR3 length is 16 residues. The CDR3 sequence: CASSVRGRRNNSPLHF. CDR3 nucleotide sequence: TGTGCCAGCAGCGTGCGCGGACGGAGGAACAATTCACCCCTCCACTTT.

This clone occurred a few times. The gene calls are TRBV29-1 and TRBJ1-2; tentatively, D is TRBD1 (6 bases). CDR3 size: 13 residues. The V end lost 5 bases, the J end lost 0 bases, and 10 bases lay between the germline ends. CDR1 is SQVTM and CDR2 is ANQGSEA in the germline V gene. Written as DNA, the CDR3 is TGCAGCGTTACAGGGTTAGCTAACTATGGCTACACCTTC. Protein product: CSVTGLANYGYTF.

The chain is built from TRBV5-6 and TRBJ2-3; 8 bases are a match to TRBD1. The germline V gene encodes CDR1 SGHDT and CDR2 YYEEEE. With 4 bases clipped from V and 0 bases from J, the junction kept 4 bases outside the gene matches. The CDR3 is 15 amino acids. The CDR3 spells CASSPGTGSTDTQYF. In nucleotides, the CDR3 is TGTGCCAGCAGCCCCGGGACAGGTAGCACAGATACGCAGTATTTT.

The chain couples TRBV19 to TRBJ2-7; 8 bases align to TRBD1. Trimming cost V 1 base and J 3 bases; bases outside gene matches: 2. The CDR3 length is 14 residues. The germline gives CDR1 LNHDA, CDR2 SQIVND (reference sequence). DNA for the CDR3: TGTGCCAGTAGTATAGGGACAGGGAGCTACGAGCAGTACTTC. Its protein is CASSIGTGSYEQYF.

The count of this clone is one. V usage is TRBV7-2 and J usage is TRBJ2-5; 7 bases fit TRBD2. Losses at the gene ends were 1 base for V and 3 bases for J; bases not matched to a gene: 5. The CDR3 consists of 15 residues. In germline, CDR1 is SGHTA, CDR2 FQGNSA. The CDR3 DNA follows: TGTGCCAGCAGCTTAGGGGGGGGAGGGGAAGAGACCCAGTACTTC. Protein sequence: CASSLGGGGEETQYF.

This rearrangement joins TRBV7-2 to TRBJ1-1, with unresolved D. Trimming cost V 3 bases and J 0 bases, with 5 bases left between them. Germline V lookup: CDR1 SGHTA, CDR2 FQGNSA. CDR3 length: 13 amino acids. This chain's CDR3 is CASSFSMNTEAFF. In DNA, the CDR3 is TGTGCCAGCAGCTTTAGTATGAACACTGAAGCTTTCTTT.

This rearrangement joins TRBV2 to TRBJ1-6, with D possibly being TRBD1 (6 bases). This CDR3 spans 14 amino acids. V lost 8 bases to trimming and J lost 0 bases, with 8 bases between them. CDR1 and CDR2 from the germline V gene are SNHLY and FYNNEI. The CDR3 DNA is TGTGCCAGCCAGGGGAGCTCCTATAATTCACCCCTCCACTTT. This encodes CASQGSSYNSPLHF.

The chain combines TRBV27 with TRBJ2-1, with D hard to call. V was clipped by 5 bases and J by 6 bases, with 8 bases between them. Germline V gives CDR1 MNHEY, CDR2 SMNVEV (reference sequence). The CDR3 extends over 12 amino acids. CDR3 sequence: CASSPPGNEQFF. As DNA, the CDR3 is TGTGCCAGCAGTCCGCCGGGCAATGAGCAGTTCTTC.

The rearrangement links TRBV25-1 to TRBJ2-2; tentatively, D is TRBD2 (6 bases). This CDR3 has 18 amino acids. V lost 0 bases, J lost 7 bases, and 21 bases lay in between. Germline CDR1 reads MGHDK; CDR2 reads SYGVNS. Here the CDR3 DNA reads TGTGCCAGCAGTGAATATAACCCCTTTAGGGGAGGAAACGGGGAGCTGTTTTTT. Residues: CASSEYNPFRGGNGELFF.

The gene calls are TRBV6-1 and TRBJ1-1; no definite D call. Germline-derived CDR1 and CDR2 are MNHNS and SASEGT. The germline V and J ends were trimmed by 6 bases and 4 bases, with 9 bases remaining between them. The length of the CDR3 is 12 residues. Written as DNA, the CDR3 is TGTGCCAGCAGGCTTTGGGCCACTGAAGCTTTCTTT. Translation gives CASRLWATEAFF.

Regarding this clone: One end of the junction varies from germline; a read error may be responsible. The rearrangement joins TRBV6-5 to TRBJ2-1, with 7 bases matching TRBD2. The CDR3 loop spans 16 amino acids. CDR1 MNHEY and CDR2 SVGAGI come from the germline V gene. The CDR3 bases are TGTGTCAGCAGTTACTTACGCGGGAGCGCCCACAATGAGCAGTTCTTC. It codes for CVSSYLRGSAHNEQFF.

The count of this clone is one. The genes are TRBV30 and TRBJ1-2; TRBD1 aligns across 7 bases. Unmatched junction bases numbered 3, after V lost 1 base and J lost 4 bases. The length of the CDR3 is 13 residues. CDR1 and CDR2 (germline): GTSNPN, SVGIG (reference sequence). Here the CDR3 DNA reads TGTGCCTGGAGTGCCCAGGGGGTCTATGGCTACACCTTC. It encodes CAWSAQGVYGYTF.

This chain joins TRBV5-1 and TRBJ2-3; TRBD2 matches at 9 bases. CDR3 size: 14 residues. From germline, CDR1 is SGHRS and CDR2 YFSETQ. V lost 4 bases to trimming and J lost 6 bases; unmatched junction nucleotides: 6. CDR3 coding DNA: TGCGCCAGCAGCCGCGGGGGGGGGTTGGATACGCAGTATTTT. Its translation: CASSRGGGLDTQYF.

The chain joins TRBV7-9 to TRBJ1-4, with 8 bases matching TRBD1. The CDR3 runs 14 residues. V lost 6 bases, J lost 8 bases, and 8 bases stayed unmatched. From germline, CDR1 is SEHNR and CDR2 FQNEAQ (reference sequence). This CDR3 is CASSSGTGREKLFF. DNA of the CDR3: TGTGCCAGCAGTTCCGGGACAGGACGCGAAAAACTGTTTTTT. Combining the CDR3 with reference TRBV7-9 and TRBJ1-4 gives the whole variable domain DTGVSQNPRHKITKRGQNVTFRCDPISEHNRLYWYRQTLGQGPEFLTYFQNEAQLEKSRLLSDRFSAERPKGSFSTLEIQRTEQGDSAMYLCASSSGTGREKLFFGSGTQLSVL.

The V gene is TRBV2, the J gene TRBJ2-3, with 10 positions matching TRBD2. This CDR3 is built from 15 residues. CDR1 and CDR2 (germline): SNHLY, FYNNEI. V was pared by 8 bases and J by 0 bases, with 5 bases of the junction left unmatched. CDR3 protein: CASGSGGPSTDTQYF. The CDR3 DNA follows: TGTGCCAGCGGTAGCGGGGGGCCTAGCACAGATACGCAGTATTTT.